This passage covers 8 T cell receptor beta chains from one sample sequenced in a study of blood T cell repertoires in COVID-19. Assay used: immunoSEQ multiplex PCR; TCRdb lists only in-frame clones, some missing. Found here are around 280,000 clones, about 86% of them singletons; the top ten hold 2.1%. Sequenced sample: peripheral blood. The source of these receptors is a woman in her twenties or thirties who had recovered from COVID-19.

The chain carries TRBV19 and TRBJ1-5; D is possibly TRBD1 (6 bases). Germline V gene sequence: CDR1 LNHDA, CDR2 SQIVND (reference sequence). Trimming removed 6 bases from V and 1 base from J, with 16 bases in between. The CDR3 is 16 residues long. CDR3 sequence: CASRRPGQPSNQPQHF. In nucleotides, the CDR3 is TGTGCCAGTAGGCGACCGGGACAACCGAGCAATCAGCCCCAGCATTTT.

The sample holds a few counts of this clone. This chain links TRBV14 with TRBJ2-7; D is perhaps TRBD1 (6 bases). The CDR3 is 15 residues long. Trimming took 3 bases from V and 7 from J, leaving 19 bases between them. Germline CDR1 and CDR2: SGHDN and FVKESK. The CDR3 DNA reads TGTGCCAGCAGCCACAGGGGCGACCCCATACGAGAGCAGTACTTC. The encoded protein is CASSHRGDPIREQYF.

This clone was found a few times. The chain uses TRBV27 and TRBJ1-1, with D possibly being TRBD1 (5 bases). The ends were cut back, 5 bases at V and 4 bases at J, with 11 bases in the middle. This CDR3 spans 13 amino acids. CDR1 is MNHEY, CDR2 SMNVEV, per germline (reference sequence). In nucleotides, the CDR3 is TGTGCCAGCAGTCCAATAGACAGCACTGAAGCTTTCTTT. Protein sequence: CASSPIDSTEAFF.

The CDR3 loop is CASSRGQNYNSPLHF. The CDR3 DNA reads TGTGCCAGCAGCCGAGGACAGAATTATAATTCACCCCTCCACTTT. The rearrangement uses TRBV11-2 and TRBJ1-6; possible D gene TRBD1, 6 bases. V was trimmed by 5 bases and J by 4 bases, leaving 12 bases between them. The CDR3 is 15 residues long. Germline loops: CDR1 SGHAT, CDR2 FQNNGV.

The V call is TRBV4-3, the J call TRBJ2-7, with D possibly TRBD1 on 5 matching bases. Germline V gene sequence: CDR1 LGHNA, CDR2 YSLEER. V was shortened by 0 bases and J by 4 bases, with 13 bases between the two germline ends. The CDR3 contains 15 residues. CDR3 amino acids: CASSQELAGLYEQYF. For the CDR3, the DNA is TGCGCCAGCAGCCAAGAATTGGCAGGGCTGTACGAGCAGTACTTC.

The chain is built from TRBV19 and TRBJ2-2, with 8 nucleotides matching TRBD2. V lost 3 bases and J lost 3; bases outside the gene matches: 6. The germline V gene encodes CDR1 LNHDA and CDR2 SQIVND (reference sequence). This CDR3 contains 16 residues. CDR3 amino acids: CASSILGRGDTGELFF. The CDR3 DNA reads TGTGCCAGTAGTATTCTGGGGCGGGGGGACACCGGGGAGCTGTTTTTT. Based on the CDR3 plus reference TRBV19 and TRBJ2-2, the full variable domain is DGGITQSPKYLFRKEGQNVTLSCEQNLNHDAMYWYRQDPGQGLRLIYYSQIVNDFQKGDIAEGYSVSREKKESFPLTVTSAQKNPTAFYLCASSILGRGDTGELFFGEGSRLTVL.

V usage is TRBV19 and J usage is TRBJ1-1; no clear D gene. Germline V gene data show CDR1 as LNHDA and CDR2 as SQIVND (reference sequence). Deletions cut 6 bases from V and 0 bases from J, with 8 bases between. The CDR3 runs 13 residues. As DNA, the CDR3 is TGTGCCAGTAGCGAACAGCTGAACACTGAAGCTTTCTTT. Residues: CASSEQLNTEAFF.

The V call is TRBV6-5, the J call TRBJ1-5; D is undetermined. This CDR3 spans 13 amino acids. V was clipped by 6 bases and J by 6 bases, with 12 bases between them. CDR1 and CDR2 (germline): MNHEY, SVGAGI. The CDR3 sequence is CASSHTFSQPQHF. DNA of the CDR3: TGTGCCAGCAGCCATACTTTTTCTCAGCCCCAGCATTTT.